This T cell receptor beta chain was observed in a study of vaccination and CD4 T cells after COVID-19. Turning to the study itself: Post-vaccination samples were procured at a median of approximately 72 days following dose two (range 14 to 241).

Trimming removed 3 bases from V and 10 bases from J, with 10 bases in between. The CDR3 has 13 residues. CDR1 is MNHEY, CDR2 SMNVEV, per germline (reference sequence). On this clonotype: The antigen remains unidentified.

Treatment: roughly ten-day PBMC culture with coronavirus spike peptide pools or control peptides (ViraFEST assay). The study sequenced cultured CD4+ T cell DNA using the Oncomine TCR Beta short-read assay. One entry per CDR3 protein, called by TCRdb with MiXCR from the PCR reads. The sample lists fewer than 9,500 distinct CDR3 sequences, approximately 61% seen once, with under 30% in the top ten. The receptor was derived from a human donor who had recovered from COVID-19. The chain is built from TRBV27 and TRBJ1-6; weak D call: TRBD1 (6 bases). Sequencing was performed on CD4+ T cells from blood, cultured in vitro. CDR3: CASSFDRSSPLHF. The CDR3 DNA is TGTGCCAGCAGTTTCGACAGGAGCTCACCCCTCCACTTT.